Below, one TCR beta chain is given with its context. This clone's antigen is unknown. No clone much larger than this one lies a single base away; base qualities are absent. The collaborating institutions used their own protocols to collect whole blood in K2EDTA tubes. For TCRbeta analysis, collaborator samples were shipped as frozen whole blood, as isolated PBMCs, or as DNA extracted from either sample type. The entry originates in a study of blood T cell repertoires in COVID-19 (dated by TCRdb to between 2020 and 2021). For context, the study as a whole: Samples covering the acute and convalescent phases of COVID-19 were provided by collaborators in the United States, Italy and Spain. The samples were drawn from two sources: the first 160 participants of the ongoing ImmuneRACE study, and 1,000 to 1,500 subjects contributed by 6 global collaborators. Nearly every sample came with metadata listing a de-identified subject ID, COVID-19 status, age in years and sex. Where HLA class I and class II types were available, the types were taken from metadata supplied by the sample provider, not from assay-based typing. The dataset comprised deeply sampled blood TCRbeta repertoires from subjects exposed to, actively infected with, or recovered from COVID-19. The prospective study material was composed of cDNA or gDNA derived from T cells, B-cell-depleted T cells, or PBMCs. The repertoires were made available in a free public database intended to serve as a resource for research on the immune response to SARS-CoV-2.

Overall study outcomes, separate from this receptor: How much clinical and demographic metadata was included differed by source and by participant, and the metadata was provided uncurated.

TCRbeta CDR3 regions were amplified from genomic DNA by means of the immunoSEQ Assay, a bias-controlled multiplex PCR. The study's processing was this. The number of nucleated cells in each sample was estimated by amplification of reference gene primers within the assay. To quantify the absolute abundance of each unique TCRbeta CDR3 rearrangement, sequence reads were collapsed and filtered. For each sample, productive Simpson clonality was calculated by taking the square root of Simpson's diversity index across productive rearrangements. TCRdb holds this immuneACCESS table with in-frame rearrangements only. Some clones are missing; in checked studies, unresolved V genes explain under half, and the rest has no known cause. D and trimming come from the DNA, and the V and J calls and clone size come from that table. The table for this sample lists 31,000 or so clones; 75% to 90% of them were counted only once. The ten largest clonotypes hold roughly 7% of the sample.

The sample was peripheral blood. The source of this sequence is a human donor in a cohort sampled during active COVID-19.

CDR3 loop: CSVAGDSYEQYF. DNA sequence: TGCAGCGTCGCCGGGGACTCCTACGAGCAGTACTTC. The chain joins TRBV29-1 to TRBJ2-7; TRBD2 could be the D gene, as 5 bases match. At the junction V is shortened by 6 bases and J by 0 bases, with 9 bases in between. CDR1 and CDR2, per the germline V gene, are SQVTM and ANQGSEA. Taken from cysteine to phenylalanine, the CDR3 has 12 residues. Only the CDR3 DNA is retained, 36 bases long and in frame from the first base.